The next 5 T cell receptor beta chains were all read from a single sample in a study of blood T cell repertoires in COVID-19. Libraries were prepared by immunoSEQ multiplex PCR; TCRdb keeps only in-frame clonotypes and omits some of them. The sample gives about 210,000 clones, 75% to 85% of which show up once; 5.1% is in the top ten. The material sequenced was peripheral blood. The receptor set was obtained from a man in his forties or fifties with COVID-19, enrolled during active disease.

The rearrangement joins TRBV18 to TRBJ1-3, with 12 bases fitting TRBD1. V was clipped by 6 bases and J by 4 bases; unmatched bases: 13. The CDR3 is made up of 18 amino acids. Germline CDR1 is KGHSH and CDR2 is LQKENI. CDR3 sequence (DNA): TGTGCCAGCTCTCCTCCCGGGACAGGGGGCGCTGCCGGAAACACCATATATTTT. Translated: CASSPPGTGGAAGNTIYF.

This chain uses TRBV7-2 with TRBJ2-7; possible D gene TRBD1, 6 bases. CDR1 and CDR2 from the germline V gene are SGHTA and FQGNSA. Trimming took 5 bases from V and 4 from J, leaving 18 bases between them. CDR3 length: 15 amino acids. Here the CDR3 reads CASSINRDVRYEQYF. CDR3 sequence (DNA): TGTGCCAGCAGCATAAACAGGGACGTCAGGTACGAGCAGTACTTC. The full variable domain, completed using reference TRBV7-2 and TRBJ2-7, is GAGVSQSPSNKVTEKGKDVELRCDPISGHTALYWYRQSLGQGLEFLIYFQGNSAPDKSGLPSDRFSAERTGGSVSTLTIQRTQQEDSAVYLCASSINRDVRYEQYFGPGTRLTVT.

The CDR3 region has the DNA TGTGCCAGCAGTAATCTAGCGAACACCGGGGAGCTGTTTTTT. Translation gives CASSNLANTGELFF. This sequence joins TRBV28 and TRBJ2-2; no definite D call. Trimming left V 5 bases short and J 0 bases short, with 7 bases between. Germline values: CDR1 MDHEN, CDR2 SYDVKM. The CDR3 spans 14 residues.

The J gene is TRBJ2-7, the V gene TRBV5-1; 9 bases agree with TRBD2. V dropped 5 bases and J dropped 7; count of bases not matched to a gene: 4. Germline CDR1 reads SGHRS; CDR2 reads YFSETQ. This CDR3 spans 12 amino acids. CDR3 protein: CASRGLAGEQYF. The CDR3 DNA follows: TGCGCCAGCAGAGGTCTAGCGGGAGAGCAGTACTTC. Supplemented by reference TRBV5-1 and TRBJ2-7, the full variable domain reads KAGVTQTPRYLIKTRGQQVTLSCSPISGHRSVSWYQQTPGQGLQFLFEYFSETQRNKGNFPGRFSGRQFSNSRSEMNVSTLELGDSALYLCASRGLAGEQYFGPGTRLTVT.

The gene calls are TRBV19 and TRBJ2-3; maybe TRBD1 (5 bases). CDR1 LNHDA and CDR2 SQIVND come from the germline V gene (reference sequence). This CDR3 has 13 residues. V lost 6 bases and J lost 1, with 8 bases in between. CDR3 DNA sequence: TGTGCCAGTAGACCCAGGGGCACAGATACGCAGTATTTT. Translation gives CASRPRGTDTQYF.